These T cell receptor beta chains were read from a single sample in a study of CD8+ T cells in alopecia areata. Sequencing was performed with immunoSEQ multiplex PCR; in TCRdb, only in-frame clones are kept and a portion is missing. The top ten clones hold more than 15% of a sample with approximately 63,000 clones, about three fifths of them seen once. The starting material was CD8+ T cells sorted from blood, obtained at week 0. All receptors derive from a human donor with alopecia areata. CDR3s include the opening cysteine and the closing phenylalanine or tryptophan. The D gene is left open where the match is weak. Size is stated for part of the rows, as once, few or many counts, or as a class when the clone is expanded.

NA TRBJ2-2 NA TRBV6-5 CASSPFSSTGELFF TGTGCCAGCAGTCCCTTTTCCAGCACCGGGGAGCTGTTTTTT
TRBD1 TRBJ2-3 NA TRBV7-3 CASSPWTGRTDTQYF TGTGCCAGCAGCCCTTGGACAGGGAGGACAGATACGCAGTATTTT
NA TRBJ2-7 NA TRBV30 CAWSYGDNYEQYF TGTGCCTGGAGTTACGGGGATAATTACGAGCAGTACTTC
TRBD1 TRBJ2-7 NA TRBV7-9 CASSPRQGKSTYEQYF TGTGCCAGCAGCCCCCGACAGGGGAAATCAACCTACGAGCAGTACTTC
NA TRBJ2-7 NA TRBV29-1 CSVEPLGSSYEQYF TGCAGCGTTGAACCTCTAGGGAGCTCCTACGAGCAGTACTTC
NA TRBJ1-2 NA TRBV7-2 CASSFPQDYGYTF TGTGCCAGCAGCTTCCCGCAGGACTATGGCTACACCTTC
NA TRBJ1-2 NA TRBV7-9 CASSLGSGDGYTF TGTGCCAGCAGCTTAGGGTCCGGGGATGGCTACACCTTC
NA TRBJ2-5 few TRBV7-9 CASSLAEDPMETQYF TGTGCCAGCAGCTTAGCGGAGGACCCGATGGAGACCCAGTACTTC
NA TRBJ1-1 NA TRBV7-9 CASSSLGVTEAFF TGTGCCAGCAGCTCTCTGGGGGTCACTGAAGCTTTCTTT
NA TRBJ2-3 few TRBV15 CATSRMLDTQYF TGTGCCACCAGCAGGATGCTAGATACGCAGTATTTT
TRBD1 TRBJ1-5 many TRBV27 CASSMGQPSNQPQHF TGTGCCAGCAGTATGGGACAGCCCAGCAATCAGCCCCAGCATTTT
TRBD2 TRBJ2-7 few TRBV7-9 CASSYATRGAYEQYF TGTGCCAGCAGCTACGCAACCCGGGGGGCCTACGAGCAGTACTTC
TRBD1 TRBJ1-3 once TRBV29-1 CSPSPHTGVLGGNTIYF TGCAGCCCGAGTCCCCACACAGGGGTTCTAGGTGGAAACACCATATATTTT
NA TRBJ2-7 NA TRBV25-1 CASRMTGNYEQYF TGTGCCAGCAGGATGACAGGAAACTACGAGCAGTACTTC
NA TRBJ2-2 once TRBV11-2 CASSFRYGTGELFF TGTGCCAGCAGCTTCCGGTACGGCACCGGGGAGCTGTTTTTT
TRBD1 TRBJ2-1 NA TRBV4-1 CASSQYPFDRGLGDNEQFF TGCGCCAGCAGCCAATATCCCTTTGACAGGGGCCTTGGGGACAATGAGCAGTTCTTC
TRBD2 TRBJ2-1 few TRBV29-1 CSGQLAGYNEQFF TGCAGCGGACAATTAGCGGGGTACAATGAGCAGTTCTTC
TRBD2 TRBJ2-1 NA TRBV28 CASSRIGLAGDYEQFF TGTGCCAGCAGTCGGATTGGACTAGCGGGAGATTATGAGCAGTTCTTC
NA TRBJ2-1 few TRBV29-1 CSAEGGPFLNEQFF TGCAGCGCCGAGGGGGGTCCCTTTTTGAATGAGCAGTTCTTC
TRBD1 TRBJ2-7 NA TRBV4-3 CASSHSGTGSYEQYF TGCGCCAGCAGCCACTCCGGGACAGGCTCCTACGAGCAGTACTTC
NA TRBJ2-5 few TRBV7-9 CASSFSTQETQYF TGTGCCAGCAGCTTTTCAACCCAAGAGACCCAGTACTTC
TRBD1 TRBJ1-1 NA TRBV19 CASNPGQGLTEAFF TGTGCCAGTAACCCGGGACAGGGACTCACTGAAGCTTTCTTT